Sequencing of this T cell receptor beta chain was carried out in a study of Ad26.COV2.S vaccination and SARS-CoV-2 variants. The overall study: Into the muscle, Ad26.COV2.S was dosed once or twice, 56 days apart.

The repertoire was sequenced with immunoSEQ multiplex PCR; TCRdb's copy has only in-frame clones and lacks some. The table includes around 450,000 clones, 80% to 95% detected once. Germline CDR1 is MNHEY and CDR2 is SMNVEV (reference sequence). V shed 5 bases, J shed 0 bases, and the junction held 16 bases outside the gene matches. The CDR3 spans 21 residues. As to treatment: roughly 19 received Ad26.COV2.S at low or high dose, single or two shots; 5 received placebo; per-sample allocation not given. Following the first vaccine or placebo injection, samples were taken on day 63. Based in Boston, the donor was an adult of 18-55 years.

The specimen was peripheral blood, collected in a trial of Ad26.COV2.S vaccine versus placebo. This TCR came from a person between 18 and 65 years old who received the Ad26.COV2.S COVID-19 vaccine or a placebo. This chain joins TRBV27 and TRBJ2-1, with 13 bases matching TRBD2. CDR3 amino acids: CASSPISGLAGQEGSYNEQFF. The DNA of the CDR3 is TGTGCCAGCAGTCCCATTTCGGGACTAGCGGGACAAGAGGGCTCCTACAATGAGCAGTTCTTC.